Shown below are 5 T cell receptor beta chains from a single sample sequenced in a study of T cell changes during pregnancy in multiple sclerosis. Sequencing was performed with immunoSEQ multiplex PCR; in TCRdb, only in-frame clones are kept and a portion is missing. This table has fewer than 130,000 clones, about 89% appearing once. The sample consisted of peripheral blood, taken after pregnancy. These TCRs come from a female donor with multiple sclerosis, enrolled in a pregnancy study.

This CDR3 reads CASHRLSYGYTF. CDR3 in DNA: TGTGCCAGCCACAGGCTATCCTATGGCTACACCTTC. V is TRBV2 and J is TRBJ1-2, with D perhaps TRBD1 (5 bases). Trimming took 8 bases from V and 4 from J, leaving 11 bases between them. Germline CDR1 and CDR2: SNHLY and FYNNEI. The length of the CDR3 is 12 residues.

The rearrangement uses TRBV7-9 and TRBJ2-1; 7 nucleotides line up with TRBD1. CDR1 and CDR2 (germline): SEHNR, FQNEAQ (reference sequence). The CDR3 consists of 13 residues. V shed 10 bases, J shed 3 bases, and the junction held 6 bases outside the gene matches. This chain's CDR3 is CATRDSNYNEQFF. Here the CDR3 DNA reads TGTGCCACCCGGGACAGCAACTACAATGAGCAGTTCTTC.

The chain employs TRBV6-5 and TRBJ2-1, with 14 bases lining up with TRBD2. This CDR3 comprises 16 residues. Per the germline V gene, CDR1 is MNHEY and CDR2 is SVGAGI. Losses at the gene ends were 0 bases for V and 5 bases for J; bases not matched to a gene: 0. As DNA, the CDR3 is TGTGCCAGCAGTTACTCGGGACTAGCGGGGGACAATGAGCAGTTCTTC. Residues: CASSYSGLAGDNEQFF.

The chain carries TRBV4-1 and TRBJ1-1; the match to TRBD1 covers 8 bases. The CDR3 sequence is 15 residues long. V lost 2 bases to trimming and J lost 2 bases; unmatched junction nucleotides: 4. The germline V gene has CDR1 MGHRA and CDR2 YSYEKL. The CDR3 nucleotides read TGCGCCAGCAGCCAACCGGGACAGGTTAACACTGAAGCTTTCTTT. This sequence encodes CASSQPGQVNTEAFF.

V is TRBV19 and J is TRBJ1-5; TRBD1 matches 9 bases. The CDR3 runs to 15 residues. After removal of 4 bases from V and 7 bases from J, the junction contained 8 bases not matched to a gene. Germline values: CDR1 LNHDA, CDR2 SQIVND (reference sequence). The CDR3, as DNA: TGTGCCAGTAGTAGGGACAGGGAAGGGTTGCAGCCCCAGCATTTT. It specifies CASSRDREGLQPQHF.